This TCR beta chain was documented in a study of T cells in Graves' hyperthyroidism and ophthalmopathy. As concerns this clonotype: What it binds is not known.

Study observations and caveats: Before onset, ophthalmopathy was predicted by the model a median approximately 6.7 months earlier.

V lost 0 bases and J lost 11, with 5 bases in between. The CDR3 covers 11 residues. Germline CDR1 and CDR2: MNHEY and SVGEGT. TCR beta CDR3 sequences were amplified from RNA transcripts. TCR CDR3 regions were first amplified by RT-PCR with HTBI primers. TCRdb re-called the multiplex PCR reads with MiXCR, one entry per CDR3 protein. The data contain approximately 610,000 distinct CDR3 sequences, over 12% of them singletons. The rearrangement uses TRBV6-2 or TRBV6-3 and TRBJ1-5; D gene unclear. The source of this sequence is a woman in her 40s with Graves' ophthalmopathy. Sequences were obtained from blood. Written as DNA, the CDR3 is TGTGCCAGCAGTTACTCGACGACCCAGCATTTT. The encoded protein is CASSYSTTQHF.